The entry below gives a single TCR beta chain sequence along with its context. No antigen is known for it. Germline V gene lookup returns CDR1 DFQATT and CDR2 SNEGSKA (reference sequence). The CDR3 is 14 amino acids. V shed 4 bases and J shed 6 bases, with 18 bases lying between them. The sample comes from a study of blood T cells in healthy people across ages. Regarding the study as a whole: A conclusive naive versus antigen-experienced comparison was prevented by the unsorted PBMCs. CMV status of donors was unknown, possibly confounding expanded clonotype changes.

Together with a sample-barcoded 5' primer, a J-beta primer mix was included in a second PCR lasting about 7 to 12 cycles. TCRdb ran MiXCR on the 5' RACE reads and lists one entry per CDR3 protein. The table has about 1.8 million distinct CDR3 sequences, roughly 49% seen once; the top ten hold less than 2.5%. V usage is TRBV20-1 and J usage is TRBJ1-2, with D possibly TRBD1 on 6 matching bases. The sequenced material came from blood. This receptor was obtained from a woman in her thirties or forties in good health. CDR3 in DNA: TGCAGTGCTACTACCGGGACAACCTACGATGGCTACACCTTC. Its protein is CSATTGTTYDGYTF.